This T cell receptor (beta chain) was captured by sequencing in a study of T cells in Graves' hyperthyroidism and ophthalmopathy. Whole-study findings and limits: Among thyroid clonotypes expanded above 0.001, most also appeared in blood. Ophthalmopathy, which appeared later, was predicted by the model a median approximately six months before onset.

Amplified regions were TCR beta CDR3 sequences from RNA transcripts. TCR CDR3 regions were first amplified by RT-PCR with HTBI primers. Using its own MiXCR run on the multiplex PCR reads, TCRdb lists one record per CDR3 protein. The data show around 700,000 distinct CDR3 sequences, with around 19% seen just once and approximately 16% held by the top ten. As regards this clonotype: Its matching antigen is unknown. At one of its ends the junction is not consistent with the germline gene, which may arise from a read error.

Uncontrolled infection, other autoimmune disease, pregnancy or lactation led to exclusion. The PBMCs had their origin in approximately 10 ml of fresh peripheral blood. The sequenced sample was blood. This receptor was obtained from a woman in her forties or fifties with Graves' hyperthyroidism that later progressed to Graves' ophthalmopathy.

CDR3 amino acids: CASSESEVPEAFF. Written as DNA, the CDR3 is TGCGCCAGCAGTGAGTCTGAGGTCCCTGAAGCTTTCTTT. V gene TRBV3-1 combines with J gene TRBJ1-1, with D hard to call. This CDR3 is 13 amino acids long. CDR1 and CDR2 from the germline V gene are LGHDT and YNNKEL (reference sequence).